The 21 T cell receptor beta chains below come from one sample, sequenced in a study of T cells in Graves' hyperthyroidism and ophthalmopathy. Template material for amplifying TCR beta CDR3 regions consisted of RNA transcripts. Initially, a first-round RT-PCR of the TCR CDR3 employed the HTBI primer set. TCRdb re-analysed the multiplex PCR reads in MiXCR, keeping a single row per CDR3 protein. The profile shows over 500,000 distinct CDR3 sequences, 17% of them singletons. The sample comprised blood. The receptors shown here come from a woman aged 18-29 years with Graves' ophthalmopathy.

This clonotype was observed many times. The rearrangement uses TRBV27 and TRBJ2-2, with 9 bases fitting TRBD2. V lost 1 base and J lost 4; bases outside the gene matches: 10. The CDR3 loop spans 18 amino acids. CDR1 and CDR2 (germline): MNHEY, SMNVEV (reference sequence). The DNA for the CDR3 is TGTGCCAGCAGTTTATTGGTTCTTAGCGGGAGTACCACCGGGGAGCTGTTTTTT. The encoded protein is CASSLLVLSGSTTGELFF.

This rearrangement joins TRBV11-2 to TRBJ1-1; TRBD1 agrees at 9 bases. V gave up 3 bases and J gave up 0 bases; unmatched junction bases: 2. The CDR3 is 15 amino acids. CDR1 and CDR2 from the germline V gene are SGHAT and FQNNGV. The CDR3 loop is CASSFWDRVNTEAFF. In DNA, the CDR3 is TGTGCCAGCAGCTTTTGGGACAGGGTGAACACTGAAGCTTTCTTT. Full variable domain (outside the CDR3, taken from reference TRBV11-2 and TRBJ1-1): EAGVAQSPRYKIIEKRQSVAFWCNPISGHATLYWYQQILGQGPKLLIQFQNNGVVDDSQLPKDRFSAERLKGVDSTLKIQPAKLEDSAVYLCASSFWDRVNTEAFFGQGTRLTVV.

This clonotype was picked up many times. The chain combines TRBV20-1 with TRBJ2-7; D may be TRBD2 (5 bases). V was clipped by 3 bases and J by 7 bases, with 22 bases between them. CDR3 length equals 15 residues. Germline CDR1 is DFQATT and CDR2 is SNEGSKA (reference sequence). CDR3 in amino acids: CSARADLYPYEEQYF. DNA for the CDR3: TGCAGTGCTAGGGCGGACTTGTACCCTTATGAGGAGCAGTACTTC.

The chain links TRBV4-1 to TRBJ2-5; possibly TRBD2 for D (5 bases). The germline V gene has CDR1 MGHRA and CDR2 YSYEKL. The CDR3 covers 15 residues. Trimming left V 0 bases short and J 5 bases short, with 13 bases between. The CDR3 sequence is CASSQDGSGVETQYF. CDR3 in DNA: TGCGCCAGCAGCCAAGATGGCTCCGGGGTTGAGACCCAGTACTTC.

In its sample, this clonotype was seen many times. The genes are TRBV7-8 and TRBJ2-7; tentative D call: TRBD1 (6 bases). The CDR3 consists of 14 residues. CDR1 is SGHVS and CDR2 is FQNEAQ in the germline V gene. With 4 bases removed from V and 4 bases from J, the gap between germline ends came to 14 bases. CDR3 amino acids: CASSSNRVAYEQYF. In DNA, the CDR3 is TGTGCCAGCAGCTCGAACAGGGTGGCGTACGAGCAGTACTTC.

Ten or more counts support this clonotype. J is TRBJ1-4 and V is TRBV4-1; 8 nucleotides line up with TRBD1. The junction had 7 bases not matched to a gene; V was cut back by 0 bases and J by 10 bases. The CDR3 consists of 15 residues. Per the germline V gene, CDR1 is MGHRA and CDR2 is YSYEKL. The CDR3 loop is CASSQDEQGVGKLFF. CDR3 DNA: TGCGCCAGCAGCCAAGATGAACAGGGGGTGGGAAAACTGTTTTTT.

About this clonotype itself: A much larger clone is a single base away; this may be a read error. The chain is built from TRBV28 and TRBJ1-1; D remains unclear. Per the germline V gene, CDR1 is MDHEN and CDR2 is SYDVKM. The V end lost 7 bases, the J end lost 1 base, and 16 bases lay between the germline ends. This CDR3 contains 15 residues. CDR3 sequence: CASTPGRAENTEAFF. CDR3 nucleotides: TGTGCCAGCACCCCGGGAAGGGCAGAGAACACTGAAGCTTTCTTT.

The chain links TRBV13 to TRBJ2-1, with 9 bases aligning to TRBD2. V lost 4 bases and J lost 7; bases outside the gene matches: 11. Germline V gene data show CDR1 as PRHDT and CDR2 as FYEKMQ (reference sequence). This CDR3 spans 16 amino acids. The CDR3 DNA follows: TGTGCCAGCAGCTCCCGGACTAGCGAACTAACTAATGAGCAGTTCTTC. This codes for CASSSRTSELTNEQFF.

Ten or more counts support this clonotype. The chain combines TRBV11-2 with TRBJ2-7, with TRBD1 as a possible D gene (5 bases). Germline CDR1 and CDR2: SGHAT and FQNNGV. The CDR3 extends over 15 amino acids. With 2 bases removed from V and 0 bases from J, the gap between germline ends came to 11 bases. The CDR3 nucleotides are TGTGCCAGCAGCTTAAGGGGCAGGAACTCCTACGAGCAGTACTTC. This codes for CASSLRGRNSYEQYF.

This clonotype has just a few counts. The chain combines TRBV6-2 or TRBV6-3 with TRBJ2-1; 8 bases are shared with TRBD1. V shed 6 bases, J shed 3 bases, and the junction held 4 bases outside the gene matches. The CDR3 is 14 residues long. CDR1 is MNHEY, CDR2 SVGEGT, per germline. Here the CDR3 DNA reads TGTGCCAGCAGCGACAGGGGAGGCTACAATGAGCAGTTCTTC. Translated, it gives CASSDRGGYNEQFF.

There are many counts of this clonotype. V gene TRBV27 combines with J gene TRBJ1-5; no reliable D call. The V gene's germline CDR1 is MNHEY and CDR2 SMNVEV (reference sequence). The length of the CDR3 is 12 residues. V lost 2 bases and J lost 7, with 6 bases in between. CDR3 region: CASSLLGQPQHF. The CDR3 nucleotides are TGTGCCAGCAGTTTACTGGGCCAGCCCCAGCATTTT.

This clonotype was found a few times. The rearrangement joins TRBV28 to TRBJ1-1; D is unclear. Germline CDR1 reads MDHEN; CDR2 reads SYDVKM. V was clipped by 8 bases and J by 4 bases, with 14 bases between them. This CDR3 comprises 13 residues. CDR3 DNA: TGTGCCAGCCGTGCTGGGGTTGTCACTGAAGCTTTCTTT. Its translation is CASRAGVVTEAFF.

Regarding this clonotype: One junction end does not reproduce the germline sequence, and a read error may be involved. The CDR3: CASSQVESDSPEKLFF. CDR3 coding DNA: TGTGCCAGTAGCCAAGTTGAATCGGACAGCCCCGAAAAACTGTTTTTT. This sequence joins TRBV4-2 and TRBJ1-4; maybe TRBD1 (6 bases). The length of the CDR3 is 16 residues. CDR1 LGHNA and CDR2 YNFKEQ come from the germline V gene.

This clonotype was picked up many times. The chain employs TRBV11-3 and TRBJ2-1, with 8 bases that match TRBD1. V shed 4 bases and J 2 bases; nucleotides not matched to a gene: 4. Germline V gene lookup returns CDR1 SGHNT and CDR2 YENEEA. The CDR3 spans 15 residues. CDR3 DNA: TGTGCCAGCAGCTCCGCAGGGGGCGCCTACAATGAGCAGTTCTTC. It translates to CASSSAGGAYNEQFF. Variable domain in full (rest from reference TRBV11-3 and TRBJ2-1): EAGVVQSPRYKIIEKKQPVAFWCNPISGHNTLYWYLQNLGQGPELLIRYENEEAVDDSQLPKDRFSAERLKGVDSTLKIQPAELGDSAVYLCASSSAGGAYNEQFFGPGTRLTVL.

Many counts were recorded for this clonotype. This chain connects TRBV28 to TRBJ2-1; 12 bases are a match to TRBD2. Trimming at V came to 4 bases and at J to 9 bases, leaving 10 bases not matched to a gene. The CDR3 has 16 amino acids. CDR1 is MDHEN, CDR2 SYDVKM, per germline. CDR3 amino acids: CASSWSSGRVRGEQFF. The DNA for the CDR3 is TGTGCCAGCAGTTGGTCTAGCGGGAGGGTTCGAGGTGAGCAGTTCTTC.

The chain is built from TRBV6-1 and TRBJ2-3; no definite D call. The CDR3 totals 14 residues. Germline CDR1 reads MNHNS; CDR2 reads SASEGT. The V end lost 4 bases, the J end lost 0 bases, and 8 bases lay between the germline ends. The CDR3: CASSVGSSTDTQYF. The CDR3 DNA follows: TGTGCCAGCAGTGTCGGGTCAAGCACAGATACGCAGTATTTT.

This clonotype has at least ten counts. V and J are TRBV20-1 and TRBJ2-7, with a weak D call TRBD2 (6 bases). This CDR3 spans 15 amino acids. V lost 0 bases, J lost 1 base, and 13 bases lay in between. CDR1 DFQATT and CDR2 SNEGSKA come from the germline V gene (reference sequence). The DNA of the CDR3 is TGCAGTGCTAGAGACTCAGGGACTTATTCCTACGAGCAGTACTTC. It specifies CSARDSGTYSYEQYF.

This clonotype was recorded many times. The chain links TRBV28 to TRBJ2-1; D ambiguous. CDR3 size: 11 residues. Germline CDR1 reads MDHEN; CDR2 reads SYDVKM. The V gene lost 9 bases and the J gene lost 7 bases, with 10 bases spanning the gap. The DNA for the CDR3 is TGTGCCAGTCACATAGGAAATGAGCAGTTCTTC. Its translation: CASHIGNEQFF.

In its sample, this clonotype was seen a few times. The chain links TRBV24-1 to TRBJ2-1; a possible D gene is TRBD2 (7 bases). From germline, CDR1 is KGHDR and CDR2 SFDVKD. V lost 6 bases and J 6 bases, leaving 11 bases between the germline ends. CDR3 size: 13 residues. The CDR3 DNA follows: TGTGCCACCAGTCGGGGGGCCATCAATGAGCAGTTCTTC. Protein: CATSRGAINEQFF.

This clonotype was seen many times. The gene calls are TRBV6-1 and TRBJ1-1; D gene unclear. The germline gives CDR1 MNHNS, CDR2 SASEGT. Trimming removed 2 bases at V and 1 base at J, with 8 bases between. The CDR3 runs 14 residues. CDR3 region: CASSEYGENTEAFF. The CDR3 bases are TGTGCCAGCAGTGAATATGGGGAGAACACTGAAGCTTTCTTT.

Many counts were recorded for this clonotype. The chain couples TRBV20-1 to TRBJ2-5, with D perhaps matching TRBD2 (5 bases). From germline, CDR1 is DFQATT and CDR2 SNEGSKA (reference sequence). This CDR3 has 14 amino acids. V lost 1 base and J 5 bases, leaving 14 bases between the germline ends. CDR3 in amino acids: CSARAGRPSETQYF. Here the CDR3 DNA reads TGCAGTGCTAGAGCGGGAAGGCCGTCGGAGACCCAGTACTTC.